This is a list of T cell receptor beta chains from one sample in a study of identical twins. One entry per CDR3 protein, called by TCRdb with MiXCR from the 5' RACE reads. This table holds 1.5 million to 2 million distinct CDR3 sequences, more than 30% found once. The sequencing sample was made of cord blood. The source is a newborn girl in good health. The CDR3 runs from the conserved cysteine through the conserved F or W. The D gene is left open where the match is weak. Not all rows give a size; the values are once, few, many and, for expanded clones, a class.

CSAPPSVGGWGTDTQYF | TGCAGTGCCCCTCCCTCTGTTGGGGGCTGGGGCACAGATACGCAGTATTTT | TRBV20-1 | NA | NA | TRBJ2-3
CTRPGNGYTF | TGCACCCGTCCGGGGAATGGCTACACCTTC | TRBV20-1 | NA | NA | TRBJ1-2
CASSFFDRAPTEAFF | TGCGCCAGCAGCTTCTTCGACAGGGCCCCTACTGAAGCTTTCTTT | TRBV5-1 | NA | TRBD1 | TRBJ1-1
CSARDTYNEQFF | TGCAGTGCTAGGGACACCTACAATGAGCAGTTCTTC | TRBV20-1 | many | NA | TRBJ2-1
CASSETGLEFF | TGTGCCAGCAGTGAGACCGGGTTAGAGTTCTTC | TRBV6-1 | NA | NA | TRBJ2-1
CSARDASGYSYTF | TGCAGTGCTAGAGATGCCTCAGGGTATAGCTACACCTTC | TRBV20-1 | few | NA | TRBJ1-2
CASGLGPDSYNEQFF | TGTGCTAGTGGTTTGGGACCTGACTCCTACAATGAGCAGTTCTTC | TRBV12-5 | many | NA | TRBJ2-1
CASGAGSNYGYTF | TGTGCCAGCGGGGCAGGGTCAAACTATGGCTACACCTTC | TRBV12-3/TRBV12-4 | few | NA | TRBJ1-2
CASSFPGQGRDTQYF | TGTGCCAGCAGTTTCCCGGGACAGGGTAGAGATACGCAGTATTTT | TRBV27 | NA | TRBD1 | TRBJ2-3
CSARDLASLGTSGRSSSYNEQFF | TGCAGTGCTAGAGATTTGGCCAGCCTTGGGACTAGCGGGAGGTCGAGCTCCTACAATGAGCAGTTCTTC | TRBV20-1 | few | TRBD2 | TRBJ2-1
CASRGQGVIYEQYF | TGTGCCAGCAGGGGACAGGGGGTGATTTACGAGCAGTACTTC | TRBV2 | few | TRBD1 | TRBJ2-7
CASSNPYANTEAFF | TGTGCCAGCAGCAACCCATATGCGAACACTGAAGCTTTCTTT | TRBV21-1 | NA | NA | TRBJ1-1
CAGMDKGPADTQYF | TGTGCCGGCATGGACAAGGGGCCCGCGGATACGCAGTATTTT | TRBV27 | NA | NA | TRBJ2-3
CASSLSPLAEETQYF | TGTGCCAGCAGTTTATCACCACTAGCGGAAGAGACCCAGTACTTC | TRBV28 | few | TRBD2 | TRBJ2-5
CASRRDSPEAFF | TGTGCCAGCAGACGGGACAGCCCTGAAGCTTTCTTT | TRBV6-5 | NA | TRBD1 | TRBJ1-1
CASKSGTYQETQYF | TGTGCCAGCAAATCAGGGACCTACCAAGAGACCCAGTACTTC | TRBV6-6 | many | NA | TRBJ2-5
CASSLVRQWRGDTEAFF | TGTGCCAGCAGCTTAGTCCGACAGTGGAGGGGGGACACTGAAGCTTTCTTT | TRBV7-9 | NA | NA | TRBJ1-1
CASTRRTGSNQPQHF | TGTGCCAGCACCCGGAGGACCGGGAGCAATCAGCCCCAGCATTTT | TRBV2 | NA | NA | TRBJ1-5
CATSLGQGAEDTQYF | TGTGCCACCAGCCTGGGACAGGGGGCGGAAGATACGCAGTATTTT | TRBV24-1 | NA | TRBD1 | TRBJ2-3
CASSLVTTSLAKNIQYF | TGTGCCAGCAGCTTAGTGACCACCTCCCTAGCCAAAAACATTCAGTACTTC | TRBV7-2 | few | NA | TRBJ2-4
CASSPGETNFKYF | TGCGCCAGCAGCCCGGGAGAGACCAATTTCAAGTACTTC | TRBV5-1 | NA | NA | TRBJ2-7
CSASPWTGQGLDYGYTF | TGCAGTGCTAGTCCGTGGACTGGACAGGGCCTCGACTATGGCTACACCTTC | TRBV20-1 | NA | TRBD1 | TRBJ1-2
CSARDRTSGRWYNEQFF | TGCAGTGCTAGAGATCGAACTAGCGGGAGGTGGTATAATGAGCAGTTCTTC | TRBV20-1 | few | TRBD2 | TRBJ2-1
CASSLRGDPYSYNEQYF | TGCGCCAGCAGCCTCCGGGGAGACCCTTACTCCTACAATGAGCAGTACTTC | TRBV5-1 | NA | NA | TRBJ2-7
CSATPLAGGSYEQYF | TGCAGTGCTACGCCACTAGCGGGGGGATCCTACGAGCAGTACTTC | TRBV20-1 | NA | TRBD2 | TRBJ2-7
CASSHAGVGTEAFF | TGTGCCAGCAGTCATGCAGGGGTGGGCACTGAAGCTTTCTTT | TRBV6-2/TRBV6-3 | NA | NA | TRBJ1-1
CASSLLTSGRNYTDTQYF | TGTGCCAGCAGCCTCCTGACTAGCGGGAGGAACTACACAGATACGCAGTATTTT | TRBV12-1 | NA | NA | TRBJ2-3
CSARGPAGGLADTQYF | TGCAGTGCTAGAGGTCCAGCGGGAGGGCTGGCAGATACGCAGTATTTT | TRBV20-1 | NA | TRBD2 | TRBJ2-3
CASSKRDIIPSGANVLTF | TGTGCCAGCAGCAAGCGGGACATAATTCCCTCTGGGGCCAACGTCCTGACTTTC | TRBV21-1 | NA | NA | TRBJ2-6
CASTAPATANTEAFF | TGTGCCAGCACTGCACCCGCGACAGCGAACACTGAAGCTTTCTTT | TRBV6-1 | once | NA | TRBJ1-1
CATGDWGNEQFF | TGTGCCACCGGTGATTGGGGCAATGAGCAGTTCTTC | TRBV24-1 | NA | NA | TRBJ2-1
CSAIELGVGVLNTEAFF | TGCAGTGCTATCGAGTTGGGCGTTGGAGTTCTGAACACTGAAGCTTTCTTT | TRBV20-1 | NA | NA | TRBJ1-1
CASSFFSYEQFF | TGTGCCAGCAGCTTTTTTTCCTACGAGCAGTTCTTC | TRBV5-5 | NA | NA | TRBJ2-1
CASSYSRETSTDTQYF | TGTGCCAGCAGTTACTCGCGGGAGACTAGCACAGATACGCAGTATTTT | TRBV6-2/TRBV6-3 | few | TRBD2 | TRBJ2-3
CASSPRGANEAFF | TGTGCCAGCAGTCCACGGGGGGCGAATGAAGCTTTCTTT | TRBV11-2 | few | NA | TRBJ1-1
CATSSSLAGGGQETQYF | TGTGCCACCAGCAGTAGTCTAGCGGGGGGAGGCCAAGAGACCCAGTACTTC | TRBV15 | NA | TRBD2 | TRBJ2-5
CASSRTTGGGSYGYTF | TGTGCCAGCAGCCGGACGACAGGGGGCGGGAGCTATGGCTACACCTTC | TRBV14 | NA | TRBD1 | TRBJ1-2
CAGSLDGVSYNEQFF | TGTGCCGGCAGTTTGGACGGGGTCTCCTACAATGAGCAGTTCTTC | TRBV28 | NA | NA | TRBJ2-1
CASSFADTGELFF | TGTGCCAGCAGTTTCGCGGACACCGGGGAGCTGTTTTTT | TRBV12-3/TRBV12-4 | NA | NA | TRBJ2-2
CASHRFTGGNSPLHF | TGTGCCAGCCACCGATTTACAGGGGGCAATTCACCCCTCCACTTT | TRBV2 | NA | TRBD1 | TRBJ1-6
CSARVASGSNPQPQHF | TGCAGTGCTAGAGTCGCCAGTGGGAGCAACCCTCAGCCCCAGCATTTT | TRBV20-1 | once | NA | TRBJ1-5
CASSLGARGITRASPLHF | TGTGCCAGCAGCTTAGGGGCCCGAGGCATTACCAGGGCCTCACCCCTCCACTTT | TRBV7-8 | few | NA | TRBJ1-6
CASSQSAGGRYNEQFF | TGCGCCAGCAGCCAATCGGCGGGGGGCCGTTACAATGAGCAGTTCTTC | TRBV4-1 | few | TRBD2 | TRBJ2-1
CASTRQGALYSNQPQHF | TGTGCCAGCACCAGACAGGGGGCCTTGTATAGCAATCAGCCCCAGCATTTT | TRBV6-6 | few | TRBD1 | TRBJ1-5
CASSQESLAGTTDTQYF | TGTGCCAGCAGCCAAGAATCCCTAGCGGGAACCACAGATACGCAGTATTTT | TRBV4-2 | NA | TRBD2 | TRBJ2-3
CASSLSGQGKYGYTF | TGTGCCAGCAGTTTATCGGGACAGGGGAAGTATGGCTACACCTTC | TRBV28 | few | TRBD1 | TRBJ1-2
CSARAPGGNTEAFF | TGCAGTGCTAGAGCCCCGGGGGGAAACACTGAAGCTTTCTTT | TRBV20-1 | few | NA | TRBJ1-1
CASSLGPSGALTGELFF | TGTGCCAGCAGCTTAGGGCCTAGCGGGGCCCTCACCGGGGAGCTGTTTTTT | TRBV7-2 | NA | TRBD2 | TRBJ2-2
CASSLSSWRSQETQYF | TGTGCCAGCAGTTTAAGTTCATGGAGGAGTCAAGAGACCCAGTACTTC | TRBV12-3/TRBV12-4 | NA | NA | TRBJ2-5
CASSEHTIAGPSTDTQYF | TGTGCCAGCAGCGAACACACTATAGCGGGACCTAGCACAGATACGCAGTATTTT | TRBV7-9 | NA | TRBD2 | TRBJ2-3
CATSRDPRLYNEQFF | TGTGCCACCAGCAGAGATCCTCGCCTATACAATGAGCAGTTCTTC | TRBV15 | few | NA | TRBJ2-1
CASSQGDTYGTDTQYF | TGTGCCAGCAGCCAAGGCGACACATATGGCACAGATACGCAGTATTTT | TRBV3-1 | NA | NA | TRBJ2-3
CASSNGQGGDTEAFF | TGTGCCAGCAGTAACGGACAGGGAGGGGACACTGAAGCTTTCTTT | TRBV28 | once | TRBD1 | TRBJ1-1